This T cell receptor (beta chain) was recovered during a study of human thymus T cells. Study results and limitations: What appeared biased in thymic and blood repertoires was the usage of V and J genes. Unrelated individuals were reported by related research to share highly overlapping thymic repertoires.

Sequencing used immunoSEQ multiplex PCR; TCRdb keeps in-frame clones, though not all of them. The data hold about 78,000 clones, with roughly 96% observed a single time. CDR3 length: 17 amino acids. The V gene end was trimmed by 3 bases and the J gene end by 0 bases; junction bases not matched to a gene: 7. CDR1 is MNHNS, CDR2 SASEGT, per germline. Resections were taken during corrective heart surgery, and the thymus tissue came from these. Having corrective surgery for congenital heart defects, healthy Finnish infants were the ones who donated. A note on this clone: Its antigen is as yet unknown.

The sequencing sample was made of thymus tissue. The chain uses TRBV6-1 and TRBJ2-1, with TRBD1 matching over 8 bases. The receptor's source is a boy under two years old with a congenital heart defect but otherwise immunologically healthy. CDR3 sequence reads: CASSEPGQGTSYNEQFF. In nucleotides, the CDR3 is TGTGCCAGCAGTGAGCCCGGACAGGGAACCTCCTACAATGAGCAGTTCTTC.